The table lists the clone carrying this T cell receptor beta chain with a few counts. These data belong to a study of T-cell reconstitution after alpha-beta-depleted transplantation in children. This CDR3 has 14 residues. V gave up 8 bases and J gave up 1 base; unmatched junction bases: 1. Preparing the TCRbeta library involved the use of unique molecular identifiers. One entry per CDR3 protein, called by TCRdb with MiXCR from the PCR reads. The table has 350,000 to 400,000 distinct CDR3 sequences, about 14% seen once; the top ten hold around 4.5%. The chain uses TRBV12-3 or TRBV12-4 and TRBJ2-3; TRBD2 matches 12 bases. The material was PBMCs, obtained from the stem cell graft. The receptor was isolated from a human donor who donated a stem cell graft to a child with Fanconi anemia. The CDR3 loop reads CASASGGGTDTQYF. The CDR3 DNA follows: TGTGCCAGCGCTAGCGGGGGGGGCACAGATACGCAGTATTTT.